A selection of T cell receptor beta chains follows, all from one sample in a study of T-cell reconstitution after alpha-beta-depleted transplantation in children. TCRdb processed the PCR reads anew with MiXCR; each CDR3 protein has one entry. This sample carries around 200,000 distinct CDR3 sequences, about 9.2% of them seen once, and the ten largest clones take approximately 5.9%. The specimen was PBMCs from the stem cell graft donor, collected from the stem cell graft. The source is a human donor who donated a stem cell graft to a child with acute lymphoblastic leukemia. The CDR3 runs from the conserved cysteine through the conserved F or W. D genes are given only for firm matches. For some rows the clone size is stated as once, few or many, or as a class when expanded; others skip it.

cdr3_nt cdr3_aa clone_size v_call d_call j_call
TGTGCCAGCAGACACACGAGGTACCAGGACAGGGAGGAGACCCAGTACTTC CASRHTRYQDREETQYF many TRBV6-2/TRBV6-3 TRBD1 TRBJ2-5
TGTGCCAGCAGGTACCGGAGCGGCTACACCTTC CASRYRSGYTF few TRBV6-5 - TRBJ1-2
TGTGCCAGCAGTCTCGGACAGGGGTGGCCGACTGAAGCTTTCTTT CASSLGQGWPTEAFF many TRBV28 TRBD1 TRBJ1-1
TGTGCCATCAGGAAGCGGGGGGACTCCTACGAGCAGTACTTC CAIRKRGDSYEQYF many TRBV10-3 TRBD2 TRBJ2-7
TGTGCCAGCAGTGGACAGGCAGATCAGCCCCAGCATTTT CASSGQADQPQHF few TRBV6-6 TRBD1 TRBJ1-5
TGCGCCAGCAGCCAAGTCATCCACGCGGGGACTGAAGCTTTCTTT CASSQVIHAGTEAFF many TRBV4-3 - TRBJ1-1
TGTGCCAGCAGTGGCAGGGACTATGGCACTGAAGCTTTCTTT CASSGRDYGTEAFF - TRBV12-3/TRBV12-4 - TRBJ1-1
TGTGCCAGCAGCGTCGTTGGCGGCTACACCTTC CASSVVGGYTF - TRBV9 - TRBJ1-2
TGTGCCACGAACCTGGACAGAAGGGACACTGAAGCTTTCTTT CATNLDRRDTEAFF many TRBV10-3 - TRBJ1-1
TGTGCCAGCAGTTTGGGTCCGGGACAGCGGCCCTATGGCTACACCTTC CASSLGPGQRPYGYTF - TRBV12-3/TRBV12-4 TRBD1 TRBJ1-2